These 30 T cell receptor beta chains share one sample of origin, sequenced in a study of OX40 agonist ivuxolimab in advanced cancers. Assay used: immunoSEQ multiplex PCR; TCRdb lists only in-frame clones, some missing. The sample records about 30,000 clones, around 90% being singletons. Sample: CD4+ or CD8+ T cells sorted from blood, taken in a trial of the OX40 agonist ivuxolimab. The receptors here all came from an adult with an advanced solid tumor such as melanoma, head and neck, liver or kidney cancer.

The chain employs TRBV27 and TRBJ1-1; D gene ambiguous. This CDR3 has 14 residues. V was trimmed by 5 bases and J by 4 bases, leaving 14 bases between them. Germline values: CDR1 MNHEY, CDR2 SMNVEV (reference sequence). For the CDR3, the DNA is TGTGCCAGCAGTCCTACCTGGGGAACCACTGAAGCTTTCTTT. Encoded protein: CASSPTWGTTEAFF.

V gene TRBV2 combines with J gene TRBJ2-7; TRBD1 might be the D (6 bases). In germline, CDR1 is SNHLY, CDR2 FYNNEI. Deletions cut 6 bases from V and 2 bases from J, with 11 bases between. This CDR3 region has 13 residues. This chain's CDR3 is CASRGTHTYEQYF. CDR3 in DNA: TGTGCCAGCAGGGGGACACACACCTACGAGCAGTACTTC.

The chain links TRBV18 to TRBJ2-1; 11 positions match TRBD2. This CDR3 is 16 amino acids long. The J segment lost 0 bases and the V segment lost 4 bases, leaving 2 bases of the junction unmatched. Per the germline V gene, CDR1 is KGHSH and CDR2 is LQKENI. As DNA, the CDR3 is TGTGCCAGCTCACTAACTAGCGGGAGCTCCTACAATGAGCAGTTCTTC. Its translation is CASSLTSGSSYNEQFF.

The chain is built from TRBV6-4 and TRBJ1-5, with D uncertain. The V end lost 5 bases, the J end lost 6 bases, and 11 bases lay between the germline ends. This CDR3 has 13 amino acids. CDR1 is MRHNA and CDR2 is SNTAGT in the germline V gene. CDR3 in amino acids: CASSMVRRQPQHF. For the CDR3, the DNA is TGTGCCAGCAGTATGGTTAGGCGTCAGCCCCAGCATTTT.

The chain has TRBV7-8 and TRBJ2-7, with 9 bases fitting TRBD2. The J segment lost 4 bases and the V segment lost 5 bases, leaving 9 bases of the junction unmatched. Germline CDR1 reads SGHVS; CDR2 reads FQNEAQ. The CDR3 runs 15 residues. Written as DNA, the CDR3 is TGTGCCAGCAGCGACCATAGCGGGAGTGGGTACGAGCAGTACTTC. Translation: CASSDHSGSGYEQYF.

V and J are TRBV29-1 and TRBJ2-1; D not resolved. CDR1 and CDR2 (germline): SQVTM, ANQGSEA. The CDR3 runs 14 residues. The V and J ends lost 7 bases and 4 bases respectively, with 17 bases between them. The CDR3 region has the DNA TGCAGCGGCAGGAACTTCGATTTTTACAATGAGCAGTTCTTC. Translation: CSGRNFDFYNEQFF.

V and J are TRBV4-1 and TRBJ2-1; the D gene could be TRBD1 or TRBD2 (5 bases each). CDR1 is MGHRA and CDR2 is YSYEKL in the germline V gene. The CDR3 covers 16 residues. V lost 0 bases and J lost 2, with 11 bases in between. The CDR3 coding sequence is TGCGCCAGCAGCCAAGATACCCGGGGCCCCTACAATGAGCAGTTCTTC. This codes for CASSQDTRGPYNEQFF.

The chain links TRBV4-1 to TRBJ1-2; D not certain. The germline V and J ends were trimmed by 1 base and 4 bases, with 16 bases remaining between them. The CDR3 consists of 16 residues. Per the germline V gene, CDR1 is MGHRA and CDR2 is YSYEKL. CDR3 bases: TGCGCCAGCAGCCAAGCACTCCCGGAAGACTCCTATGGCTACACCTTC. Protein product: CASSQALPEDSYGYTF.

V usage is TRBV7-8 and J usage is TRBJ2-2; 7 bases line up with TRBD1. J gave up 1 base and V 4 bases, and 15 bases lay outside the gene matches. The length of the CDR3 is 19 residues. Germline V gene sequence: CDR1 SGHVS, CDR2 FQNEAQ. The CDR3 nucleotides read TGTGCCAGCAGCTCACCTATAACAGGGGACGAGTGGAACACCGGGGAGCTGTTTTTT. It yields the protein CASSSPITGDEWNTGELFF.

This chain links TRBV6-1 with TRBJ2-7; D gene uncertain. The V gene lost 3 bases and the J gene lost 0 bases, with 6 bases spanning the gap. Germline loops: CDR1 MNHNS, CDR2 SASEGT. The CDR3 consists of 13 residues. The CDR3 nucleotides are TGTGCCAGCAGTGAGCCTGTCTCCTACGAGCAGTACGTC. It is translated as CASSEPVSYEQYV.

This clone was recorded only once. The rearrangement uses TRBV9 and TRBJ2-2; D not resolved. Per germline, CDR1 SGDLS and CDR2 YYNGEE. V was clipped by 4 bases and J by 4 bases, with 5 bases between them. This CDR3 spans 12 amino acids. This chain's CDR3 is CASSTITGELFF. The CDR3 DNA sequence: TGTGCCAGCAGCACTATCACCGGGGAGCTGTTTTTT.

The gene calls are TRBV4-1 and TRBJ2-4; D is perhaps TRBD2 (5 bases). CDR3 size: 16 residues. Germline loops: CDR1 MGHRA, CDR2 YSYEKL. V shed 1 base and J shed 3 bases, with 13 bases lying between them. The CDR3 sequence is CASSQGATRVKNIQYF. In DNA form, the CDR3 reads TGCGCCAGCAGCCAAGGGGCTACTAGAGTCAAAAACATTCAGTACTTC.

The chain recombines TRBV27 with TRBJ2-7; 8 bases line up with TRBD1. This CDR3 spans 14 amino acids. J was trimmed by 2 bases and V by 6 bases; bases with no gene match: 6. Looked up from germline, CDR1 is MNHEY and CDR2 is SMNVEV (reference sequence). The CDR3 reads CASRTQGQAYEQYV. DNA of the CDR3: TGTGCCAGCAGAACTCAGGGACAGGCCTACGAGCAGTACGTC.

The V and J genes are TRBV15 and TRBJ2-6; D assignment may be TRBD1 or TRBD2 (7 bases each). From germline, CDR1 is LNHNV and CDR2 YYDKDF (reference sequence). This CDR3 comprises 15 residues. V lost 0 bases, J lost 11 bases, and 14 bases lay in between. DNA of the CDR3: TGTGCCACCAGCAGAGATCGGGCAGGGGGGGACGTCCTGACTTTC. It is translated as CATSRDRAGGDVLTF.

V gene TRBV28 combines with J gene TRBJ2-7; 7 bases fit TRBD1. The J segment lost 5 bases and the V segment lost 7 bases, leaving 20 bases of the junction unmatched. CDR1 and CDR2 (germline): MDHEN, SYDVKM. The CDR3 loop spans 17 amino acids. The CDR3 loop is CASTTGATGVFAHEQYF. The CDR3 nucleotides are TGTGCCAGCACTACTGGGGCAACAGGGGTCTTCGCGCACGAGCAGTACTTC. Full variable domain (outside the CDR3, taken from reference TRBV28 and TRBJ2-7): DVKVTQSSRYLVKRTGEKVFLECVQDMDHENMFWYRQDPGLGLRLIYFSYDVKMKEKGDIPEGYSVSREKKERFSLILESASTNQTSMYLCASTTGATGVFAHEQYFGPGTRLTVT.

This chain uses TRBV27 with TRBJ2-5; TRBD1 aligns across 12 bases. V was pared by 3 bases and J by 5 bases, with 7 bases of the junction left unmatched. Looked up from germline, CDR1 is MNHEY and CDR2 is SMNVEV (reference sequence). The CDR3 runs to 16 residues. The CDR3 region is CASSFLGQGAPETQYF. The CDR3 DNA reads as TGTGCCAGCAGTTTTCTGGGACAGGGGGCGCCGGAGACCCAGTACTTC.

The rearrangement joins TRBV2 to TRBJ1-5, with unresolved D. The germline gives CDR1 SNHLY, CDR2 FYNNEI. There are 15 residues in the CDR3. V lost 2 bases, J lost 0 bases, and 8 bases lay in between. The CDR3 bases are TGTGCCAGCAGTGAAACCGGCTATAGCAATCAGCCCCAGCATTTT. Protein product: CASSETGYSNQPQHF.

The chain is built from TRBV10-1 and TRBJ1-1; no reliable D call. Looked up from germline, CDR1 is WNHNN and CDR2 is SYGVQD (reference sequence). V was cut by 3 bases and J by 4 bases, with 6 bases left in between. This CDR3 has 12 residues. The CDR3 region has the DNA TGCGCCAGCAGTGATCTGGGCACTGAAGCTTTCTTT. Translating gives CASSDLGTEAFF.

By its share, this clone is medium-sized. The chain couples TRBV7-8 to TRBJ2-7, with D possibly being TRBD1 (6 bases). Between the trimmed V and J ends, which lost 5 bases and 2 bases, there was a span of 13 bases. Germline V gene sequence: CDR1 SGHVS, CDR2 FQNEAQ. The CDR3 runs to 14 residues. The CDR3 DNA reads TGTGCCAGCAGCAAACCGGGACAAACCTACGAGCAGTACTTC. Its protein is CASSKPGQTYEQYF.

The chain uses TRBV4-3 and TRBJ2-7; 8 nucleotides line up with TRBD1. Germline V CDR1 and CDR2: LGHNA, YSLEER. The CDR3 is made up of 17 amino acids. Trimming took 0 bases from V and 3 from J; bases not matched to a gene: 10. In DNA, the CDR3 is TGCGCCAGCAGCCAAGATTTTTTTGTTGACAGGGGCTACGAGCAGTACTTC. Its protein is CASSQDFFVDRGYEQYF.

The chain links TRBV30 to TRBJ1-2, with D uncertain. CDR3 length: 13 amino acids. Germline assignment: CDR1 GTSNPN and CDR2 SVGIG (reference sequence). Trimming took 5 bases from V and 2 from J, leaving 12 bases between them. The CDR3 region is CAWAPMGNYGYTF. CDR3 sequence (DNA): TGTGCCTGGGCCCCGATGGGGAACTATGGCTACACCTTC.

This rearrangement joins TRBV5-6 to TRBJ1-1; D is undetermined. Trimming took off 0 bases at V and 7 bases at J, with 10 bases between the two ends. The CDR3 loop spans 13 amino acids. In germline, CDR1 is SGHDT, CDR2 YYEEEE. The CDR3 nucleotides are TGTGCCAGCAGCTTGGCTCTGCACAGTGAAGCTTTCTTT. Its translation: CASSLALHSEAFF.

V gene TRBV29-1 combines with J gene TRBJ2-7; TRBD1 matches at 9 bases. J was trimmed by 4 bases and V by 1 base; bases with no gene match: 11. This CDR3 contains 16 residues. Looked up from germline, CDR1 is SQVTM and CDR2 is ANQGSEA. CDR3 residues: CSVEGGPGQGLYEQYF. DNA for the CDR3: TGCAGCGTTGAAGGAGGACCGGGACAGGGTTTGTACGAGCAGTACTTC.

The chain links TRBV5-1 to TRBJ1-2; the match to TRBD1 covers 8 bases. V dropped 0 bases and J dropped 6; count of bases not matched to a gene: 10. This CDR3 comprises 16 residues. Germline V gene data show CDR1 as SGHRS and CDR2 as YFSETQ. The CDR3 loop is CASSLVPGGVRDGYTF. In DNA, the CDR3 is TGCGCCAGCAGCTTGGTGCCAGGGGGCGTAAGAGATGGCTACACCTTC.

V gene TRBV7-9 combines with J gene TRBJ2-1; D perhaps matches TRBD2 (6 bases). V was trimmed by 1 base and J by 5 bases, leaving 12 bases between them. Germline lookup yields CDR1 SEHNR and CDR2 FQNEAQ (reference sequence). The CDR3 runs 15 residues. The CDR3 protein is CASSLEGGDNNEQFF. The CDR3 DNA reads TGTGCCAGCAGCTTAGAAGGCGGGGATAACAATGAGCAGTTCTTC.

DNA for the CDR3: TGTGCCAGCAGCTTGGTGGGCTCCTACGAGCAGTACGTC. Its translation: CASSLVGSYEQYV. The chain couples TRBV5-5 to TRBJ2-7; D ambiguous. V was clipped by 0 bases and J by 0 bases, with 4 bases between them. The CDR3 is 13 residues long. Germline values: CDR1 SGHKS, CDR2 YYEKEE (reference sequence).

The chain is built from TRBV7-6 and TRBJ1-1, with D hard to call. Germline lookup yields CDR1 SGHVS and CDR2 FNYEAQ. The CDR3 loop spans 13 amino acids. V lost 1 base, J lost 7 bases, and 10 bases lay in between. The CDR3 nucleotides are TGTGCCAGCAGCTTAGAACCCGAGAGTGAAGCTTTCTTT. Protein: CASSLEPESEAFF.

The chain couples TRBV6-1 to TRBJ2-7, with 11 nucleotides matching TRBD1. V dropped 4 bases and J dropped 5; count of bases not matched to a gene: 7. The CDR3 spans 15 residues. Germline assignment: CDR1 MNHNS and CDR2 SASEGT. CDR3 DNA: TGTGCCAGCAGTGCATCCGGGACAGGGGGTGACGAGCAGTACTTC. The encoded protein is CASSASGTGGDEQYF.

This chain links TRBV5-8 with TRBJ1-5; 7 nucleotides line up with TRBD1. The junction had 3 bases not matched to a gene; V was cut back by 5 bases and J by 1 base. Per germline, CDR1 SGHTS and CDR2 YDEGEE. The CDR3 is made up of 14 amino acids. The CDR3 DNA is TGTGCCAGCAGGGTACAGGGGAGCAATCAGCCCCAGCATTTT. Protein sequence: CASRVQGSNQPQHF.

This chain joins TRBV27 and TRBJ2-7; 9 bases align to TRBD2. The CDR3 consists of 15 residues. The junction had 8 bases not matched to a gene; V was cut back by 3 bases and J by 5 bases. CDR1 is MNHEY, CDR2 SMNVEV, per germline (reference sequence). CDR3 protein: CASSFRGGRVNEQYF. CDR3 DNA: TGTGCCAGCAGTTTTCGAGGCGGGAGGGTGAACGAGCAGTACTTC.